Listed here are 21 T cell receptor beta chains from one sample, sequenced in a study of T cell responses to AZD1222 COVID-19 vaccine. Produced via immunoSEQ multiplex PCR; TCRdb's table is partial and in-frame only. Among 100,000 to 150,000 clones listed, about 90% were seen once. The sequencing used peripheral blood, collected on day 0 of AZD1222 vaccination. Every receptor here comes from an adult in good health.

In its sample, this clone was seen once. At one end the junction does not follow the germline gene, possibly because of a read error. The chain joins TRBV7-7 to TRBJ2-3; D is possibly TRBD1 (7 bases). CDR1 SSHAT and CDR2 FNYEAQ come from the germline V gene (reference sequence). The CDR3 runs to 19 residues. CDR3: CASSLAEEKTGVRKDTQYF. CDR3 sequence (DNA): TGTGCTAGCAGCTTAGCGGAGGAAAAAACAGGGGTACGAAAAGATACGCAGTATTTT.

The V gene is TRBV3-1 (or the pseudogene TRBV3-2), the J gene TRBJ1-6; TRBD1 matches at 9 bases. CDR1 LGHDT and CDR2 YNNKEL come from the germline V gene (reference sequence). The CDR3 contains 14 residues. V gave up 7 bases and J gave up 10 bases; unmatched junction bases: 8. The CDR3 loop is CASTRQGGGSPLHF. The CDR3 region has the DNA TGTGCCAGCACGAGACAGGGGGGAGGATCACCCCTCCACTTT.

The V gene is TRBV19, the J gene TRBJ1-5; perhaps TRBD1 as D (6 bases). The V and J ends lost 7 bases and 0 bases respectively, with 19 bases between them. Germline V lookup: CDR1 LNHDA, CDR2 SQIVND (reference sequence). The length of the CDR3 is 17 residues. CDR3 DNA: TGTGCCAGTACCGGGGGGCGGAAGGCCTATAGCAATCAGCCCCAGCATTTT. Translation: CASTGGRKAYSNQPQHF.

The V gene is TRBV27, the J gene TRBJ1-5, with D possibly being TRBD1 (6 bases). There are 13 residues in the CDR3. Germline-derived CDR1 and CDR2 are MNHEY and SMNVEV (reference sequence). Deletions cut 6 bases from V and 6 bases from J, with 12 bases between. This CDR3 is CASSLQGFQPQHF. The CDR3 DNA reads TGTGCCAGCAGCCTACAGGGTTTTCAGCCCCAGCATTTT.

This chain links TRBV27 with TRBJ1-5; D possibly corresponds to TRBD1 (6 bases). Trimming took off 4 bases at V and 11 bases at J, with 15 bases between the two ends. Germline V gene lookup returns CDR1 MNHEY and CDR2 SMNVEV (reference sequence). The CDR3 spans 13 residues. CDR3 sequence reads: CASSSRAGASQHF. The CDR3 DNA sequence: TGTGCCAGCAGTTCTCGGGCAGGGGCTTCCCAGCATTTT.

In its sample, this clone was seen once. The chain is built from TRBV6-6 and TRBJ2-1, with 9 bases that match TRBD2. This CDR3 has 13 residues. Germline V gene lookup returns CDR1 MNHNY and CDR2 SVGAGI (reference sequence). J was trimmed by 8 bases and V by 7 bases; bases with no gene match: 6. Written as DNA, the CDR3 is TGTGCCAGCAAAGGACTAGCGATCGATGAGCAGTTCTTC. Amino acids: CASKGLAIDEQFF.

V is TRBV6-5 and J is TRBJ2-7, with D possibly matching TRBD2 (5 bases). The CDR3 spans 16 residues. Trimming took 0 bases from V and 0 from J, leaving 12 bases between them. CDR1 MNHEY and CDR2 SVGAGI come from the germline V gene. Written as DNA, the CDR3 is TGTGCCAGCAGTTACTCCAACGGGCTAGCCTCCTACGAGCAGTACTTC. This codes for CASSYSNGLASYEQYF.

The rearrangement links TRBV24-1 to TRBJ1-5; TRBD1 agrees at 7 bases. Germline CDR1 KGHDR, CDR2 SFDVKD. The J segment lost 1 base and the V segment lost 4 bases, leaving 6 bases of the junction unmatched. The CDR3 extends over 16 amino acids. CDR3 in amino acids: CATSETGSGSNQPQHF. CDR3 DNA sequence: TGTGCCACCAGTGAGACAGGGTCCGGCAGCAATCAGCCCCAGCATTTT.

The chain uses TRBV30 and TRBJ1-2; TRBD1 matches at 9 bases. This CDR3 spans 15 amino acids. The V gene end was trimmed by 5 bases and the J gene end by 4 bases; junction bases not matched to a gene: 11. Germline CDR1 reads GTSNPN; CDR2 reads SVGIG (reference sequence). Here the CDR3 reads CAWSGTGFFIYGYTF. In nucleotides, the CDR3 is TGTGCCTGGTCCGGGACAGGGTTTTTTATCTATGGCTACACCTTC. Full variable domain (rest looked up from reference TRBV30 and TRBJ1-2): SQTIHQWPATLVQPVGSPLSLECTVEGTSNPNLYWYRQAAGRGLQLLFYSVGIGQISSEVPQNLSASRPQDRQFILSSKKLLLSDSGFYLCAWSGTGFFIYGYTFGSGTRLTVV.

The J gene is TRBJ2-7, the V gene TRBV19; 9 bases fit TRBD2. The CDR3 runs to 15 residues. Germline CDR1 LNHDA, CDR2 SQIVND (reference sequence). V was clipped by 1 base and J by 3 bases; unmatched bases: 4. The CDR3 sequence is CASSIGTSAIYEQYF. CDR3 nucleotide sequence: TGTGCCAGTAGTATAGGGACTAGCGCTATCTACGAGCAGTACTTC.

This clone was counted between two and nine times. J is TRBJ2-7 and V is TRBV30, with TRBD1 identical over 7 bases. Losses at the gene ends were 2 bases for V and 2 bases for J; bases not matched to a gene: 3. Germline V CDR1 and CDR2: GTSNPN, SVGIG (reference sequence). This CDR3 is built from 13 residues. The CDR3 protein is CAWSSGTAYEQYF. CDR3 nucleotide sequence: TGTGCCTGGAGTTCCGGGACAGCCTACGAGCAGTACTTC. Variable domain in full (rest from reference TRBV30 and TRBJ2-7): SQTIHQWPATLVQPVGSPLSLECTVEGTSNPNLYWYRQAAGRGLQLLFYSVGIGQISSEVPQNLSASRPQDRQFILSSKKLLLSDSGFYLCAWSSGTAYEQYFGPGTRLTVT.

The chain joins TRBV7-3 to TRBJ2-7; D is possibly TRBD2 (6 bases). The ends were cut back, 6 bases at V and 6 bases at J, with 24 bases in the middle. Germline CDR1 reads SGHTA; CDR2 reads FQGTGA. The CDR3 runs to 16 residues. The CDR3 coding sequence is TGTGCCAGCAGGGCCCGACCGGGACTCTCAACTTCCGAGCAGTACTTC. Its translation: CASRARPGLSTSEQYF.

The chain recombines TRBV3-1 (or the pseudogene TRBV3-2) with TRBJ2-7; 9 bases match TRBD1. The germline V gene has CDR1 LGHDT and CDR2 YNNKEL (reference sequence). Trimming removed 1 base from V and 9 bases from J; junction bases left unmatched: 16. The CDR3 runs to 17 residues. The CDR3 loop reads CASSQAFPPGTGTAQYF. The CDR3 bases are TGTGCCAGCAGCCAAGCCTTCCCGCCCGGGACAGGGACCGCGCAGTACTTC.

The V gene is TRBV19, the J gene TRBJ1-4, with unresolved D. The CDR3 loop spans 16 amino acids. The germline V gene has CDR1 LNHDA and CDR2 SQIVND (reference sequence). The V gene lost 4 bases and the J gene lost 0 bases, with 12 bases spanning the gap. CDR3 in amino acids: CASSTFYGATNEKLFF. The CDR3 DNA sequence: TGTGCCAGTAGTACCTTCTACGGTGCAACTAATGAAAAACTGTTTTTT.

The chain joins TRBV7-2 to TRBJ1-5, with 8 bases matching TRBD1. CDR3 length equals 16 residues. V lost 5 bases, J lost 2 bases, and 8 bases stayed unmatched. Germline V gene lookup returns CDR1 SGHTA and CDR2 FQGNSA. Here the CDR3 reads CASSPNRGSGNQPQHF. Here the CDR3 DNA reads TGTGCCAGCAGCCCTAACAGGGGGAGCGGCAATCAGCCCCAGCATTTT.

CDR3 amino acids: CASSFRGLAGTGELFF. The CDR3 DNA is TGTGCCAGCAGCTTTAGGGGACTAGCGGGAACCGGGGAGCTGTTTTTT. The chain couples TRBV5-4 to TRBJ2-2; 13 bases align to TRBD2. Germline V gene sequence: CDR1 SGHNT, CDR2 YYREEE (reference sequence). V lost 2 bases and J lost 5; bases outside the gene matches: 3. The CDR3 is 16 amino acids.

This clone occurred once. This chain connects TRBV7-8 to TRBJ2-5; 7 bases agree with TRBD1. Trimming at V came to 5 bases and at J to 6 bases, leaving 15 bases not matched to a gene. Per germline, CDR1 SGHVS and CDR2 FQNEAQ. CDR3 length equals 16 residues. The CDR3 sequence: CASSQPTGDRWKTQYF. The CDR3 DNA is TGTGCCAGCAGCCAGCCCACAGGGGACCGGTGGAAGACCCAGTACTTC.

The gene calls are TRBV5-1 and TRBJ2-5; D may correspond to TRBD1 or TRBD2 (5 bases each). This CDR3 is 15 amino acids long. The V end was cut by 0 bases, the J end by 5 bases, with 14 bases between. Germline V gene sequence: CDR1 SGHRS, CDR2 YFSETQ. CDR3 bases: TGCGCCAGCAGCTTGGACGTCGGGGACGGGGAGACCCAGTACTTC. Translation: CASSLDVGDGETQYF.

The CDR3 loop is CASSRRQNTEAFF. The CDR3 DNA reads as TGTGCCAGCAGTCGTAGACAGAACACTGAAGCTTTCTTT. This chain links TRBV28 with TRBJ1-1, with D uncertain. Germline assignment: CDR1 MDHEN and CDR2 SYDVKM. V was shortened by 5 bases and J by 1 base, with 8 bases between the two germline ends. CDR3 length: 13 residues.

Points on this clone: One junction end disagrees with the germline gene, perhaps due to a read error. This chain connects TRBV30 to TRBJ1-1; D remains unclear. The germline V gene encodes CDR1 GTSNPN and CDR2 SVGIG (reference sequence). The CDR3 sequence is 14 residues long. In DNA form, the CDR3 reads TGTGCCTGGAGTGTACGGAGAGGGAACGCTGAAGCTTTCTTT. This gives the protein CAWSVRRGNAEAFF.

About this clone itself: The sample contains more than one DNA sequence encoding this CDR3. The chain couples TRBV9 to TRBJ1-1; tentatively, D is TRBD1 (5 bases). From germline, CDR1 is SGDLS and CDR2 YYNGEE. Trimming shortened V by 3 bases and J by 1 base, and 13 bases separated the two germline ends. This CDR3 contains 15 residues. The CDR3 here is CASSAEGRKNTEAFF. The CDR3 nucleotides read TGTGCCAGCAGCGCCGAGGGGCGGAAGAACACTGAAGCTTTCTTT. The full variable domain, in which reference TRBV9 and TRBJ1-1 provide the parts outside the CDR3, is DSGVTQTPKHLITATGQRVTLRCSPRSGDLSVYWYQQSLDQGLQFLIQYYNGEERAKGNILERFSAQQFPDLHSELNLSSLELGDSALYFCASSAEGRKNTEAFFGQGTRLTVV.